The 24 T cell receptor beta chains below come from one sample, sequenced in a study of Ad26.COV2.S vaccination and SARS-CoV-2 variants. Treatment described: some 19 received Ad26.COV2.S at low or high dose, single or two shots; 5 received placebo; per-sample allocation not given. The samples were gathered on day 63 after the first injection of vaccine or placebo. Assay used: immunoSEQ multiplex PCR; TCRdb lists only in-frame clones, some missing. The data hold some 240,000 clones, with approximately 88% observed a single time. The source was peripheral blood, collected in a trial of Ad26.COV2.S vaccine versus placebo. The receptor source for this set is a person aged 18-65 years who received the Ad26.COV2.S COVID-19 vaccine or a placebo.

The CDR3 reads CASSLAGGEQFF. The DNA for the CDR3 is TGTGCCAGCAGTTTAGCGGGAGGGGAGCAGTTCTTC. This rearrangement joins TRBV12-3 or TRBV12-4 to TRBJ2-1, with TRBD2 identical over 7 bases. The CDR3 totals 12 residues. J lost 10 bases, V lost 0 bases, and 0 bases had no gene match.

This clone was seen a few times. This chain uses TRBV7-7 with TRBJ2-2; 11 nucleotides line up with TRBD2. The germline V gene encodes CDR1 SSHAT and CDR2 FNYEAQ (reference sequence). There are 16 residues in the CDR3. V lost 5 bases, J lost 5 bases, and 7 bases stayed unmatched. The CDR3 coding sequence is TGTGCCAGCAGCCGTTCTAGCGGGAGGTGGACCGGGGAGCTGTTTTTT. Translated, it gives CASSRSSGRWTGELFF.

The chain links TRBV10-3 to TRBJ2-1; D ambiguous. This CDR3 has 17 amino acids. Trimming took off 2 bases at V and 4 bases at J, with 18 bases between the two ends. Germline CDR1 reads ENHRY; CDR2 reads SYGVKD. Here the CDR3 DNA reads TGTGCCATCAGTGAGAGGGCAGCGTCCACTGATTACAATGAGCAGTTCTTC. The encoded protein is CAISERAASTDYNEQFF.

As concerns this clone: The germline gene is not matched at one end of the junction; a read error may be the cause. The chain couples TRBV6-5 to TRBJ2-5; 8 bases agree with TRBD2. Germline values: CDR1 MNHEY, CDR2 SVGAGI. The CDR3 totals 12 residues. The CDR3 sequence: CACRAGGETQYF. The CDR3 region has the DNA TGTGCCTGCAGGGCGGGAGGAGAGACCCAGTACTTC.

The CDR3 is CASSFLQGPKETQYF. The CDR3 DNA reads as TGTGCCAGCAGCTTCCTACAGGGGCCCAAAGAGACCCAGTACTTC. The chain employs TRBV11-2 and TRBJ2-5, with 7 positions matching TRBD1. Germline V CDR1 and CDR2: SGHAT, FQNNGV. Trimming at V came to 3 bases and at J to 3 bases, leaving 7 bases not matched to a gene. This CDR3 is 15 amino acids long.

The gene calls are TRBV6-5 and TRBJ1-5; TRBD1 matches 7 bases. Germline loops: CDR1 MNHEY, CDR2 SVGAGI. The CDR3 sequence is 15 residues long. V lost 5 bases, J lost 4 bases, and 8 bases stayed unmatched. The CDR3 nucleotides read TGTGCCAGCAGTAAACAGGGGTTTGGGAATCAGCCCCAGCATTTT. Encoded protein: CASSKQGFGNQPQHF.

V usage is TRBV7-2 and J usage is TRBJ1-1; 9 bases are a match to TRBD1. V lost 4 bases, J lost 10 bases, and 13 bases stayed unmatched. CDR1 and CDR2 (germline): SGHTA, FQGNSA. The CDR3 runs 15 residues. The CDR3 nucleotides read TGTGCCAGCAGCTCCCGTTCCGGGACAGGGTTTAGAGCTTTCTTT. Residues: CASSSRSGTGFRAFF.

This chain connects TRBV3-1 (or the pseudogene TRBV3-2) to TRBJ1-2, with 11 bases fitting TRBD1. Germline CDR1 and CDR2: LGHDT and YNNKEL (reference sequence). The trim removed 0 bases at V and 4 bases at J, leaving 1 base unmatched. This CDR3 has 15 amino acids. CDR3 sequence: CASSQEDRGLYGYTF. DNA for the CDR3: TGTGCCAGCAGCCAAGAGGACAGGGGGCTCTATGGCTACACCTTC.

This clone has only one observation. V usage is TRBV6-2 or TRBV6-3 and J usage is TRBJ2-6, with TRBD1 identical over 7 bases. Losses at the gene ends were 5 bases for V and 0 bases for J; bases not matched to a gene: 4. CDR1 MNHEY and CDR2 SVGEGT come from the germline V gene. This CDR3 has 16 amino acids. The CDR3 DNA sequence: TGTGCCAGCAGTGGGGGACAGCACTCTGGGGCCAACGTCCTGACTTTC. It encodes CASSGGQHSGANVLTF.

This sequence joins TRBV27 and TRBJ2-1; 7 nucleotides align to TRBD1. From germline, CDR1 is MNHEY and CDR2 SMNVEV (reference sequence). The CDR3 extends over 17 amino acids. V lost 2 bases to trimming and J lost 3 bases; unmatched junction nucleotides: 10. The CDR3 bases are TGTGCCAGCAGTTTACGCGGACAGGCCAATAGCTACAATGAGCAGTTCTTC. This translates into CASSLRGQANSYNEQFF.

The gene calls are TRBV4-1 and TRBJ2-1; TRBD2 matches 10 bases. The CDR3 covers 18 residues. The V gene end was trimmed by 1 base and the J gene end by 2 bases; junction bases not matched to a gene: 8. CDR1 and CDR2 (germline): MGHRA, YSYEKL. The CDR3 coding sequence is TGCGCCAGCAGCCAAGTCGCAGGACTAGCGGATCCCTACAATGAGCAGTTCTTC. Residues: CASSQVAGLADPYNEQFF.

The chain joins TRBV20-1 to TRBJ2-1; 10 bases align to TRBD2. V was pared by 3 bases and J by 8 bases, with 7 bases of the junction left unmatched. This CDR3 contains 14 residues. Germline V lookup: CDR1 DFQATT, CDR2 SNEGSKA (reference sequence). Here the CDR3 DNA reads TGCAGTGCTAGTAAGCGGGAGGGCCGAGATGAGCAGTTCTTC. It specifies CSASKREGRDEQFF.

The chain couples TRBV3-1 (or the pseudogene TRBV3-2) to TRBJ2-7; possibly TRBD2 for D (6 bases). CDR1 LGHDT and CDR2 YNNKEL come from the germline V gene (reference sequence). The CDR3 runs 13 residues. V lost 0 bases to trimming and J lost 7 bases, with 10 bases between them. The CDR3 DNA reads TGTGCCAGCAGCCAAGATTTGGGGGGAGAGCAGTACGTC. Translation: CASSQDLGGEQYV.

This clone was detected only once. The J gene is TRBJ2-3, the V gene TRBV11-2; 10 bases map to TRBD2. The CDR3 sequence is 15 residues long. Germline CDR1 reads SGHAT; CDR2 reads FQNNGV. Germline trimming cut 4 bases from V and 5 bases from J; bases unmatched to any gene: 6. DNA for the CDR3: TGTGCCAGCAGCTCAAAGCGGGAGGGCCAAGATACGCAGTATTTT. Its protein is CASSSKREGQDTQYF.

The chain combines TRBV9 with TRBJ2-3; the match to TRBD2 covers 8 bases. The CDR3 is made up of 16 amino acids. From germline, CDR1 is SGDLS and CDR2 YYNGEE. After removal of 4 bases from V and 0 bases from J, the junction contained 7 bases not matched to a gene. Here the CDR3 DNA reads TGTGCCAGCAGCCCACTCGCGGGGGGTAGCACAGATACGCAGTATTTT. Residues: CASSPLAGGSTDTQYF.

This clone was seen once. The rearrangement links TRBV7-2 to TRBJ1-6; no clear D gene. V lost 2 bases and J 7 bases, leaving 6 bases between the germline ends. The CDR3 loop spans 13 amino acids. From germline, CDR1 is SGHTA and CDR2 FQGNSA. CDR3 protein: CASSLRLNSPLHF. For the CDR3, the DNA is TGTGCCAGCAGCTTACGGCTCAATTCACCCCTCCACTTT.

This chain uses TRBV5-4 with TRBJ2-1; TRBD2 matches 13 bases. The germline gives CDR1 SGHNT, CDR2 YYREEE (reference sequence). Trimming took 3 bases from V and 8 from J; bases not matched to a gene: 5. The CDR3 extends over 15 amino acids. The CDR3 DNA reads TGTGCCAGCAGCTCAGGACTAGCGGGAGTATATGAGCAGTTCTTC. Its translation: CASSSGLAGVYEQFF.

J is TRBJ1-3 and V is TRBV6-6, with TRBD1 as a possible D gene (5 bases). CDR1 is MNHNY, CDR2 SVGAGI, per germline (reference sequence). The CDR3 is 16 amino acids. V was shortened by 0 bases and J by 0 bases, with 9 bases between the two germline ends. CDR3 in DNA: TGTGCCAGCAGTTACTCGGGGGAGAGCTCTGGAAACACCATATATTTT. It is translated as CASSYSGESSGNTIYF.

This clone was observed once. The rearrangement uses TRBV28 and TRBJ2-1; D gene uncertain. The V end lost 1 base, the J end lost 8 bases, and 9 bases lay between the germline ends. CDR1 and CDR2 (germline): MDHEN, SYDVKM. CDR3 length: 13 residues. The CDR3 bases are TGTGCCAGCAGTTTATCTGGTGGGGATGAGCAGTTCTTC. This gives the protein CASSLSGGDEQFF.

This clone has a single count. The chain joins TRBV9 to TRBJ1-2, with TRBD1 as a possible D gene (6 bases). From germline, CDR1 is SGDLS and CDR2 YYNGEE. This CDR3 has 16 amino acids. V was pared by 0 bases and J by 2 bases, with 14 bases between. The CDR3: CASSVELTGLNYGYTF. The CDR3 DNA is TGTGCCAGCAGCGTAGAACTTACAGGGCTAAACTATGGCTACACCTTC.

The chain employs TRBV6-5 and TRBJ2-4, with TRBD2 identical over 8 bases. This CDR3 is built from 14 residues. J lost 5 bases, V lost 6 bases, and 6 bases had no gene match. Per germline, CDR1 MNHEY and CDR2 SVGAGI. The DNA for the CDR3 is TGTGCCAGCAGCCGTAGCGGGGCAGAAAACATTCAGTACTTC. Translating it yields CASSRSGAENIQYF.

The V and J genes are TRBV9 and TRBJ2-2; 9 positions agree with TRBD1. Losses at the gene ends were 2 bases for V and 4 bases for J; bases not matched to a gene: 3. This CDR3 region has 15 residues. Germline V lookup: CDR1 SGDLS, CDR2 YYNGEE. The CDR3 DNA is TGTGCCAGCAGCGTGGGACAGGGAGTCACCGGGGAGCTGTTTTTT. This codes for CASSVGQGVTGELFF.

V and J are TRBV21-1 and TRBJ2-1. TRBV21-1 is deemed a pseudogene. This CDR3 spans 13 amino acids. CDR3 sequence: CASSNPIRHEQFF. The CDR3 DNA reads TGTGCTAGCAGCAACCCTATTAGGCATGAGCAGTTCTTC.

The rearrangement links TRBV15 to TRBJ2-3; TRBD2 agrees at 8 bases. Trimming at V came to 0 bases and at J to 0 bases, leaving 5 bases not matched to a gene. CDR1 is LNHNV and CDR2 is YYDKDF in the germline V gene (reference sequence). The CDR3 totals 17 residues. DNA for the CDR3: TGTGCCACCAGCAGAGATTCGCTAGCGGGTAGCACAGATACGCAGTATTTT. Translating it yields CATSRDSLAGSTDTQYF.